This T cell receptor (beta chain) was captured by sequencing in a study of T cell responses to AZD1222 COVID-19 vaccine. Across the study: Samples with a second dose at about 4 or about 12 weeks were pooled together. Notes on the study in general: Nearly half of spike-specific TCRs reportedly go after variant regions that carry no mutations. A mostly white British donor set with more females was recruited, and clonal diversity was possibly underestimated.

A note on this clone: The antigen remains unidentified.

V was cut by 3 bases and J by 3 bases, with 6 bases left in between. CDR3 length: 13 amino acids. The table came from immunoSEQ multiplex PCR; TCRdb's copy has only in-frame clones and leaves some out. The top ten clones hold around 2.6% of a sample with about 180,000 clones, roughly nine tenths of them seen once. The material sequenced was peripheral blood, taken on day 0 of AZD1222 vaccination. The clonotype comes from an adult in good health. V usage is TRBV12-3 or TRBV12-4 and J usage is TRBJ2-1; possibly TRBD1 for D (5 bases). The DNA for the CDR3 is TGTGCCAGCAGTTTGACAGTCTACAATGAGCAGTTCTTC. It codes for CASSLTVYNEQFF.